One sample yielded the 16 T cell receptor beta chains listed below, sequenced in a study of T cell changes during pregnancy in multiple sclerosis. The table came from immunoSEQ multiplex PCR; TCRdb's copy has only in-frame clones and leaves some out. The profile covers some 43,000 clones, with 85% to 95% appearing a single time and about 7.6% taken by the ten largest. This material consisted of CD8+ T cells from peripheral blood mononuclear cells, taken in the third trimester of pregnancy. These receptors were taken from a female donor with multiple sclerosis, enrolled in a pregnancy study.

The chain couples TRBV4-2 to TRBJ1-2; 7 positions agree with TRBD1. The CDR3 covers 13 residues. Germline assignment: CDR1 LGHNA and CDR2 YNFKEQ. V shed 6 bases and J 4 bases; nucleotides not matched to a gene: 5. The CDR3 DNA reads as TGTGCCAGCAGGGACACAGGGGTCTATGGCTACACCTTC. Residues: CASRDTGVYGYTF.

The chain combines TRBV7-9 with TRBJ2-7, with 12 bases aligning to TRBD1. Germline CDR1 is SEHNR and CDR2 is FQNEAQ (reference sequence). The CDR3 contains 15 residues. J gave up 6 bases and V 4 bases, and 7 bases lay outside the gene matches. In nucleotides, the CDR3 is TGTGCCAGCAGCTCCTTAGGGGACAGGGGGCTCGAGCAGTACTTC. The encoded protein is CASSSLGDRGLEQYF.

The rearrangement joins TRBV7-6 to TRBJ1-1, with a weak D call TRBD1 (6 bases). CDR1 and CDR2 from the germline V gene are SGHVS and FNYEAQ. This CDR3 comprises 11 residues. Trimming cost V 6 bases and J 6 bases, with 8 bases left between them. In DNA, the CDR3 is TGTGCCAGCAGTCCAGGGGCTGAAGCTTTCTTT. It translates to CASSPGAEAFF.

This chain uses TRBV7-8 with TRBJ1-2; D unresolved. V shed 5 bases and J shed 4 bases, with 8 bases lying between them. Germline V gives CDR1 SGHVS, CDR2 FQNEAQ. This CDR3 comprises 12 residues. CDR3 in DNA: TGTGCCAGCAGCCCAAAATCCTATGGCTACACCTTC. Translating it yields CASSPKSYGYTF.

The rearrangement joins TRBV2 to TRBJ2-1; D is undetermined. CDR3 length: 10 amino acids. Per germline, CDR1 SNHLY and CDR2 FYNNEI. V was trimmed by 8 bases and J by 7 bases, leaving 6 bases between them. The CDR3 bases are TGTGCCAGCTCCTTAAATGAGCAGTTCTTC. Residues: CASSLNEQFF.

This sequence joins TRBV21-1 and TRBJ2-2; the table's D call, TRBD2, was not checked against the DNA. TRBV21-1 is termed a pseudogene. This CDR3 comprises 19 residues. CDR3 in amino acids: CASSQRGTSGRTNTGELFF. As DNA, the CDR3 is TGTGCCAGCAGCCAAAGGGGGACTAGCGGGAGGACCAACACCGGGGAGCTGTTTTTT.

Here the CDR3 reads CSVGPVSSYEQYF. The DNA for the CDR3 is TGCAGCGTTGGTCCGGTGAGCTCCTACGAGCAGTACTTC. V and J are TRBV29-1 and TRBJ2-7; D remains ambiguous. This CDR3 is built from 13 residues. Per germline, CDR1 SQVTM and CDR2 ANQGSEA. V shed 4 bases and J shed 0 bases, with 10 bases lying between them.

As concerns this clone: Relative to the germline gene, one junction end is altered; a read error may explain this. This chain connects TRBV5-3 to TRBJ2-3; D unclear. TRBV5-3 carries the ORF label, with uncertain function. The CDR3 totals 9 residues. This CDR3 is CARSSCTVF. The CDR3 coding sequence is TGTGCCAGAAGCTCATGCACGGTTTTT.

CDR3 in amino acids: CASSVGTGRYEQYF. The CDR3 coding sequence is TGTGCCAGCAGCGTGGGGACAGGGCGCTACGAGCAGTACTTC. The chain recombines TRBV9 with TRBJ2-7, with 9 bases fitting TRBD1. Germline V gene lookup returns CDR1 SGDLS and CDR2 YYNGEE. J was trimmed by 3 bases and V by 2 bases; bases with no gene match: 3. The length of the CDR3 is 14 residues.

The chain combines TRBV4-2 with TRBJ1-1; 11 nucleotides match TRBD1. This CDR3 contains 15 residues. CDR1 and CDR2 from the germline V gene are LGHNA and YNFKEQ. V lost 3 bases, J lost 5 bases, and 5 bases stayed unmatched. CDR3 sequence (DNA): TGTGCCAGCAGCCATACCGGGACAGGGGGAACTGAAGCTTTCTTT. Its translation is CASSHTGTGGTEAFF.

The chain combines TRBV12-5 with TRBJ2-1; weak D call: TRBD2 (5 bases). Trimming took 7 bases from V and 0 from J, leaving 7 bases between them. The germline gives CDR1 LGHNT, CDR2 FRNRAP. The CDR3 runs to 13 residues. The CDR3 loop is CASVGGSYNEQFF. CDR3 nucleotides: TGTGCTAGTGTCGGAGGCTCCTACAATGAGCAGTTCTTC.

CDR3 residues: CASSQESRTSGANEQFF. DNA of the CDR3: TGCGCCAGCAGCCAAGAATCCCGGACTAGCGGGGCCAATGAGCAGTTCTTC. V and J are TRBV4-3 and TRBJ2-1; 12 bases are shared with TRBD2. CDR3 size: 17 residues. V trimming: 0 bases; J trimming: 6 bases; junction bases outside the gene matches: 6. From germline, CDR1 is LGHNA and CDR2 YSLEER.

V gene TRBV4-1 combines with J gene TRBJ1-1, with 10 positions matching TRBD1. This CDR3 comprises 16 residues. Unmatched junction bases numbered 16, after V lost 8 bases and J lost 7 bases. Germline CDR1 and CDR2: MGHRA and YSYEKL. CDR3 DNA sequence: TGCGCCAGCGGACATACCTGGGACAGGGGATATGGTGAAGCTTTCTTT. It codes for CASGHTWDRGYGEAFF.

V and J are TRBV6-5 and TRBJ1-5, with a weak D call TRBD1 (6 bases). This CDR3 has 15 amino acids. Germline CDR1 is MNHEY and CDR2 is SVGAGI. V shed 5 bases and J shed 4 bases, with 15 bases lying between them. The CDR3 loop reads CASSHHRTENQPQHF. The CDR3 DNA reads TGTGCCAGCAGTCACCACCGGACAGAAAATCAGCCCCAGCATTTT.

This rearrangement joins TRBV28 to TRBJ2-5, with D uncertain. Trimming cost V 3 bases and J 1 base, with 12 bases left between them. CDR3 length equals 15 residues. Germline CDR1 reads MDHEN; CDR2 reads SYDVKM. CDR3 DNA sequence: TGTGCCAGCAGTTTGTTTGGCAGGTCCCAAGAGACCCAGTACTTC. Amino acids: CASSLFGRSQETQYF.

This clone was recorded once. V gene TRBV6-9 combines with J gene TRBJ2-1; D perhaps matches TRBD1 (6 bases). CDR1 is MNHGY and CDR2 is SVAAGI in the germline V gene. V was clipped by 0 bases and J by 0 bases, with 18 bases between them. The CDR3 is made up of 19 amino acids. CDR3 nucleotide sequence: TGTGCCAGCAGTTATTCCGGCAGGGGCGAGGGTAGCTCCTACAATGAGCAGTTCTTC. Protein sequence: CASSYSGRGEGSSYNEQFF.